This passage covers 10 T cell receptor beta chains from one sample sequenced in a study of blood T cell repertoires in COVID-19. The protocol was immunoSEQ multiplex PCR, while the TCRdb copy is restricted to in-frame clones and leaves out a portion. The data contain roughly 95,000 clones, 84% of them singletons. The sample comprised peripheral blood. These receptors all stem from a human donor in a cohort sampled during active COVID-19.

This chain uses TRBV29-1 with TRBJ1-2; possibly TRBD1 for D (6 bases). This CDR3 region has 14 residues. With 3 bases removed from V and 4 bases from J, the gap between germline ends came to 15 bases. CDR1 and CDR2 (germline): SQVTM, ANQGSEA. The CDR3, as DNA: TGCAGCGTTGAGAGGGCAGGGGCCCCCTATGGCTACACCTTC. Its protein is CSVERAGAPYGYTF.

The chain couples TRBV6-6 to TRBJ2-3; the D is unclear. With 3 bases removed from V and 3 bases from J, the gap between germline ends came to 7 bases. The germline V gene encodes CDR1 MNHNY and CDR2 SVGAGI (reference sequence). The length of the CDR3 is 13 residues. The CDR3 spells CASSYGRTDTQYF. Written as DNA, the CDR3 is TGTGCCAGCAGTTATGGCCGTACAGATACGCAGTATTTT.

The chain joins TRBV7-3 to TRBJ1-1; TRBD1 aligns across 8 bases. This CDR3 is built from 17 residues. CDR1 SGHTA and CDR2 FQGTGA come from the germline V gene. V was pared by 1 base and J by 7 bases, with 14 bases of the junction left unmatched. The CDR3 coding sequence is TGTGCCAGCAGCTTAATGGGGTATTCCGGGACAGGAAATGAAGCTTTCTTT. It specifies CASSLMGYSGTGNEAFF.

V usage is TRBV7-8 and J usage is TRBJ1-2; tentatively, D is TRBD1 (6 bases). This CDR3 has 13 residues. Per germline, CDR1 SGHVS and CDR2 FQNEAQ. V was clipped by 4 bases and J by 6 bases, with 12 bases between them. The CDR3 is CASSSTQGNGYTF. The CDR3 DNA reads TGTGCCAGCAGCTCTACACAGGGAAATGGCTACACCTTC.

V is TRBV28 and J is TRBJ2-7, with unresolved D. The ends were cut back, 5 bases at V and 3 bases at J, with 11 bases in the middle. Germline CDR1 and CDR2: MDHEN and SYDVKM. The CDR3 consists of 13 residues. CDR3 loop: CASSIQPVYEQYF. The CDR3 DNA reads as TGTGCCAGCAGTATACAGCCAGTCTACGAGCAGTACTTC.

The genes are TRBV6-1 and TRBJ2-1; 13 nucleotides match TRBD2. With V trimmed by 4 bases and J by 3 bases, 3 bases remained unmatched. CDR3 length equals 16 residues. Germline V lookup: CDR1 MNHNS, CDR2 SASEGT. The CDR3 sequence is CASSGGLAGNYNEQFF. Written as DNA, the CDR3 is TGTGCCAGCAGTGGGGGACTAGCGGGGAACTACAATGAGCAGTTCTTC.

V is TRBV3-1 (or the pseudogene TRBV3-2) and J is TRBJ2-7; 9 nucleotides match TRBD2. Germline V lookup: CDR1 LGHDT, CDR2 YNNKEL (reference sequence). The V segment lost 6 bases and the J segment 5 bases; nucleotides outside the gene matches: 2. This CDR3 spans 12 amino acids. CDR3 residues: CASRGLANEQYF. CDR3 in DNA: TGTGCCAGCAGAGGACTAGCGAACGAGCAGTACTTC.

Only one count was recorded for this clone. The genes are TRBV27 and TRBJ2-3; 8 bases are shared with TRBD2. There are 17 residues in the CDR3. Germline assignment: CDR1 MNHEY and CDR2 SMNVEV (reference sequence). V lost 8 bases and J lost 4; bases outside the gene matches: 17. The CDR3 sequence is CASHEARIAGIPDTQYF. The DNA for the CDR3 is TGTGCCAGCCACGAAGCCCGAATAGCGGGGATCCCAGATACGCAGTATTTT.

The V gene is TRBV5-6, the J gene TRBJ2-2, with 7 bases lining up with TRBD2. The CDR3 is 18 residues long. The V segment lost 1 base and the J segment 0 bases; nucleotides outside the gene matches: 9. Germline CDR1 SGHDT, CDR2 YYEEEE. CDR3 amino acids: CASSLIGLADTNTGELFF. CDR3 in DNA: TGTGCCAGCAGCTTGATCGGCCTAGCGGATACGAACACCGGGGAGCTGTTTTTT.

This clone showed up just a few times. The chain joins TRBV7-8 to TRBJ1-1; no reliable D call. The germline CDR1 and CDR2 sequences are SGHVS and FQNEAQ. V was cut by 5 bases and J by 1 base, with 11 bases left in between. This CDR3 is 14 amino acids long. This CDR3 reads CASSPTAKNTEAFF. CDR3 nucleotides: TGTGCCAGCAGCCCGACTGCTAAGAACACTGAAGCTTTCTTT.